The rows below give T cell receptor beta chains drawn from one sample of a study of cytomegalovirus exposure and HLA in healthy donors. Measured with immunoSEQ multiplex PCR; TCRdb has only the in-frame clones, and not every one. The profile covers a few hundred thousand clones, with approximately 90% appearing a single time and approximately 0.94% taken by the ten largest. Material: PBMCs. All receptors come from a woman under 30 in good health and CMV-seronegative. Each CDR3 is given with its conserved first and last residue. The D gene is left open where the match is weak. A row's size may be missing; if present it is once, few, many or a size class.

TRBJ1-3	TRBV5-4	NA	NA	CASSAGDGGNTIYF	TGTGCCAGCAGCGCGGGGGATGGCGGAAACACCATATATTTT
TRBJ2-2	TRBV19	NA	NA	CASSQPGVTNTGELFF	TGTGCCAGTAGTCAACCGGGGGTAACGAACACCGGGGAGCTGTTTTTT
TRBJ2-1	TRBV7-2	NA	NA	CASSFFKGGYEQFF	TGTGCCAGCAGCTTCTTCAAGGGGGGGTATGAGCAGTTCTTC
TRBJ2-7	TRBV5-4	NA	TRBD2	CASSLTSGEQYF	TGTGCCAGCAGCTTGACTAGCGGCGAGCAGTACTTC
TRBJ2-5	TRBV28	NA	NA	CASSQGGQKETQYF	TGTGCCAGCAGCCAAGGAGGGCAGAAAGAGACCCAGTACTTC
TRBJ2-7	TRBV2	NA	NA	CASCIEGASSYEQYF	TGTGCCAGCTGCATAGAAGGGGCGAGCTCCTACGAGCAGTACTTC
TRBJ1-5	TRBV12-5	NA	NA	CASGMDSAGGITQHF	TGTGCTAGTGGTATGGACTCGGCGGGGGGTATTACCCAGCATTTT
TRBJ2-2	TRBV10-1	few	NA	CASSDNSPTGELFF	TGCGCCAGCAGTGATAACAGTCCCACCGGGGAGCTGTTTTTT
TRBJ1-2	TRBV6-6	NA	NA	CASSRQRDNYGYTF	TGTGCCAGCAGTCGACAGAGAGACAACTATGGCTACACCTTC
TRBJ2-5	TRBV5-1	NA	TRBD2	CASSILLGLAGVGETQYF	TGCGCCAGCAGCATCCTATTAGGACTAGCGGGAGTGGGAGAGACCCAGTACTTC
TRBJ1-2	TRBV2	few	NA	CASSEDRQNYGYTF	TGTGCCAGCAGTGAAGACCGACAGAACTATGGCTACACCTTC
TRBJ1-2	TRBV28	NA	NA	CASRGTWSWGDGYTF	TGTGCCAGCCGAGGAACGTGGTCGTGGGGCGATGGCTACACCTTC
TRBJ2-2	TRBV5-1	NA	TRBD1	CASRGPGQAPNTGELFF	TGCGCCAGCCGCGGCCCGGGACAGGCGCCGAACACCGGGGAGCTGTTTTTT
TRBJ1-1	TRBV5-4	NA	NA	CASSLSDGPGTEAFF	TGTGCCAGCAGCTTGAGTGACGGGCCGGGGACTGAAGCTTTCTTT
TRBJ2-1	TRBV5-1	NA	TRBD2	CASSLDSSGKVGEQFF	TGCGCCAGCAGCTTAGACTCTAGCGGGAAGGTGGGGGAGCAGTTCTTC
TRBJ2-7	TRBV4-2	NA	TRBD2	CASSQDILAAYEQYF	TGTGCCAGCAGCCAAGATATACTAGCGGCCTACGAGCAGTACTTC
TRBJ1-5	TRBV4-3	NA	NA	CASSQDQGGPQHF	TGCGCCAGCAGCCAAGATCAAGGAGGGCCCCAGCATTTT
TRBJ1-1	TRBV29-1	NA	NA	CSAYRENTEAFF	TGCAGCGCGTACAGGGAGAACACTGAAGCTTTCTTT
TRBJ1-3	TRBV19	NA	NA	CASSIVEEVSSKGNTIYF	TGTGCCAGTAGTATAGTTGAGGAAGTTAGTTCGAAAGGAAACACCATATATTTT
TRBJ2-7	TRBV29-1	NA	NA	CSVSWRRGSYEQYF	TGCAGCGTTTCCTGGCGGAGGGGCTCCTACGAGCAGTACTTC
TRBJ2-5	TRBV19	NA	NA	CASMGSQETQYF	TGTGCCAGTATGGGCAGTCAAGAGACCCAGTACTTC
TRBJ2-7	TRBV27	NA	TRBD1	CASSPGQGVGEQYF	TGTGCCAGCAGTCCCGGACAGGGGGTGGGGGAGCAGTACTTC